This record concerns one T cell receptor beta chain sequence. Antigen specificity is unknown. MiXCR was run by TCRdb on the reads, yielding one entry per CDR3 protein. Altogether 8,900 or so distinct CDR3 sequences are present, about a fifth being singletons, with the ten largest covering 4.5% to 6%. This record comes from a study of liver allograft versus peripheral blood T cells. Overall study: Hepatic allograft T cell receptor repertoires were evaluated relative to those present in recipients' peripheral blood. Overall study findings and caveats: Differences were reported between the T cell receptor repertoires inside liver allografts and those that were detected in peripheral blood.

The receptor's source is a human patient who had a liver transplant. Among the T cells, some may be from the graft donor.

CDR3 nucleotides: TGTGCCAGCAACCACCCGGGTGGGGTTCTCCACTTT. Amino acid sequence: CASNHPGGVLHF. The chain employs TRBV3-1 and TRBJ1-6; D call uncertain. The V gene lost 7 bases and the J gene lost 16 bases, with 17 bases spanning the gap. Germline lookup yields CDR1 LGHDT and CDR2 YNNKEL (reference sequence). The CDR3 consists of 12 residues.